This TCR beta chain appears in the sequencing data of a study of monozygotic twins with inflammatory bowel disease. Germline assignment: CDR1 MNHNS and CDR2 SASEGT. This CDR3 region has 13 residues. Amplification used two nested PCRs: around 17 cycles, then roughly 9 cycles, on TCRalpha/TCRbeta cDNA. TCRdb reprocessed the 5' RACE reads; each CDR3 protein has one entry and no DNA is given. This table lists roughly 200,000 distinct CDR3 sequences. Collection of an approximately 2.5 ml blood sample took place per donor. Whole blood that had not undergone T cell sorting provided the isolated total RNA. The origin of this receptor is a human donor with ulcerative colitis or Crohn's disease, or a healthy co-twin of an affected twin (not recorded which). The sample consisted of blood. V usage is TRBV6-1 and J usage is TRBJ1-4; TCRdb lists TRBD1, though no DNA is available to test this call. CDR3 sequence: CASSVRDTEKLFF.